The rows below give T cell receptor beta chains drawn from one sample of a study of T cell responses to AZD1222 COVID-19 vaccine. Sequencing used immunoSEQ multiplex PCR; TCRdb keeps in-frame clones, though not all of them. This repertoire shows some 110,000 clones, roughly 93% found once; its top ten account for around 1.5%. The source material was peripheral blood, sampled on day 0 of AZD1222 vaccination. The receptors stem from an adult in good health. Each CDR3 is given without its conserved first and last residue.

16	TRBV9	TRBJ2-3	ASSVEVASGGPTDTQY
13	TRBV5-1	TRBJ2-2	ASGSSGSNTGELF
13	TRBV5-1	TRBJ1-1	ASSADGGIGTEAF
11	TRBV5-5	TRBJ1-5	ASSPGGDQPQH
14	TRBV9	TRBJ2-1	ASSRTGGGSYNEQF
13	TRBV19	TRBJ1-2	ASSHQVGGTYGYT
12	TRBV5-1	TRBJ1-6	ASSPGQENSPLH
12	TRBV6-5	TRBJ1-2	ASSYGTANYGYT
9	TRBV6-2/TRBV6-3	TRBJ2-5	ASSPQETQY
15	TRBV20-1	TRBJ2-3	SASGPSGGYGTDTQY
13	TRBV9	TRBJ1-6	ASSVAGDPNSPLH
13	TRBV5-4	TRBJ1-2	ASSQMGGAAYGYT
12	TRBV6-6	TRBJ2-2	ASSSHLNTGELF
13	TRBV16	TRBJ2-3	ASSQFGRSSDTQY
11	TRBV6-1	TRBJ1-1	ASSEVFNTEAF
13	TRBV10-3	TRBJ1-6	AISERTGNNSPLH
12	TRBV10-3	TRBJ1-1	AISDGTANTEAF
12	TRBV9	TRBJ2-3	ASRRTGGTDTQY
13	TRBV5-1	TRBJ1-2	ASRWDSDANYGYT
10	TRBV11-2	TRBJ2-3	ASSFGTDTQY
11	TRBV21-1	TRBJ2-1	AICQRGGREQF
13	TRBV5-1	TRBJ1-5	ASSLGGAGNQPQH
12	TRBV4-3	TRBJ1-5	ASSQDRGGQPQH
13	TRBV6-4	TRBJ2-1	ASSDSTSGSNEQF
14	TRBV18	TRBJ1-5	ASSPPGIPSNQPQH
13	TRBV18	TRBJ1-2	ASSPPRTGIHGYT
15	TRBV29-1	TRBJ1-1	SVGESFLTPMNTEAF
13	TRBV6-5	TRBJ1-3	ASSGHATEGNTIY
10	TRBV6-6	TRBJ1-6	ASSQLYSPLH
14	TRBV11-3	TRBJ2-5	ASSRWGREGGETQY
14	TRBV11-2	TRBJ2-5	ASSRLAGGEQETQY
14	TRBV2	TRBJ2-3	ASSAGLAGGSYTQY
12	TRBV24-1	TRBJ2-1	ATSDTPVAGGQF
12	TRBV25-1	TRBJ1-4	ASSDPKKIEKLF
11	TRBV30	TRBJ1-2	AWSATARYGYT
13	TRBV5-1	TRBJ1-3	ASSDGRGTGNTIY
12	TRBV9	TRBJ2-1	ASSAQDRGQGQF
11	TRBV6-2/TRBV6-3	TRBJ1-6	ASSYPGGSPLH
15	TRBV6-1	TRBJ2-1	ASSEAAMFSSYNEQF
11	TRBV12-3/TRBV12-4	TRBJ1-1	ASGTGQGTEAF
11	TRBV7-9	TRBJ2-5	ASSFGPGETQY
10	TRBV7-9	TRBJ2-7	ASSLSSFEQY
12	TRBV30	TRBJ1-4	AWSAQATNEKLF
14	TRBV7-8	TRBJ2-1	ASSLARDDPFGEQF
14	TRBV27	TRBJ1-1	ASSPRGEPPGTEAF